This T cell receptor (beta chain) came from a study of blood T cell repertoires in COVID-19. Study context: T cells, B-cell-depleted T cells, or PBMCs provided the cDNA or gDNA that served as material.

As handled by the study authors: For nucleated cells, counts were estimated from reference gene primer amplification. Profiled with immunoSEQ multiplex PCR; TCRdb holds only in-frame clones, not every one. D and trimming were read from the DNA, whereas the V and J calls and clone size are those reported in that table. The sample holds 130,000 to 150,000 clones, around 85% seen once. The CDR3 contains 13 residues. The ends were cut back, 4 bases at V and 6 bases at J, with 12 bases in the middle. Germline values: CDR1 SGHVS, CDR2 FQNEAQ. Seattle-derived patients entered the study during active infection and were followed longitudinally.

The chain joins TRBV7-8 to TRBJ1-2; D may be TRBD1 (5 bases). The clonotype was recovered from a woman aged 60 to 75 with COVID-19, enrolled during active disease. The specimen sequenced was peripheral blood. The CDR3 spells CASSYGVGDGYTF. Here the CDR3 DNA reads TGTGCCAGCAGCTATGGCGTAGGGGATGGCTACACCTTC.